This TCR beta chain emerged from a study of T cells of healthy individuals. The ends lost 1 base at V and 6 bases at J; junction bases unmatched: 3. CDR1 DFQATT and CDR2 SNEGSKA come from the germline V gene (reference sequence). This CDR3 has 14 residues. This clonotype appeared a few times. TCRdb fed the 5' RACE reads into MiXCR, producing one record per CDR3 protein. The data contain 85,000 to 100,000 distinct CDR3 sequences, around 17% of them singletons. The TCR was taken from a human donor in good health. This chain joins TRBV20-1 and TRBJ2-1, with 10 bases aligning to TRBD2. Here the CDR3 reads CSARVSGGINEQFF. CDR3 DNA sequence: TGCAGTGCTAGAGTTAGCGGGGGGATCAATGAGCAGTTCTTC.